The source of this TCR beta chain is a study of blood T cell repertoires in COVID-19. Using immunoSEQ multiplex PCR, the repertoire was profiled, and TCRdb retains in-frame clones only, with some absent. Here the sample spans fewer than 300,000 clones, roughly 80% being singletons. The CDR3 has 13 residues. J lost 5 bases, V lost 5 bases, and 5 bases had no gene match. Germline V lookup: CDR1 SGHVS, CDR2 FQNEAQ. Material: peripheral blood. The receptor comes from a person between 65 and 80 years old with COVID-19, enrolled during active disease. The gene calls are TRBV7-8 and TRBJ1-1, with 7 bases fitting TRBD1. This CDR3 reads CASSRPGGTEAFF. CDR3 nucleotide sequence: TGTGCCAGCAGCCGCCCAGGGGGGACTGAAGCTTTCTTT.